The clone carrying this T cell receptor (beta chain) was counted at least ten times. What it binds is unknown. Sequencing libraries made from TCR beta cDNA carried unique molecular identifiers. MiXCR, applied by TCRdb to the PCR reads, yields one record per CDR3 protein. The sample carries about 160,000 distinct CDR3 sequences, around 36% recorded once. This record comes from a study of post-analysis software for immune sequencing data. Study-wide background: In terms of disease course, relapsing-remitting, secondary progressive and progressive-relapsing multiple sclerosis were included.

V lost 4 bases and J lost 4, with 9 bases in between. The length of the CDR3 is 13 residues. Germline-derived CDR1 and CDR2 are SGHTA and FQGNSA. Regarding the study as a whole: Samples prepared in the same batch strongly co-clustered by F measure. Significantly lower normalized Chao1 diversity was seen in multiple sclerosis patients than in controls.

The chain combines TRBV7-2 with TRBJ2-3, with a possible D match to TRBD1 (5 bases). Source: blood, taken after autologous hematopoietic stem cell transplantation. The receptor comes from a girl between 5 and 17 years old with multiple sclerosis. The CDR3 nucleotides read TGTGCCAGCAGCTCTACAGGAGCAGATACGCAGTATTTT. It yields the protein CASSSTGADTQYF.